These T cell receptor beta chains were read from a single sample in a study of CD8 T cells in ankylosing spondylitis. TCRdb called the 5' RACE reads again in MiXCR, with one record for every CDR3 protein. The repertoire consists of roughly 350,000 distinct CDR3 sequences, with less than 9.5% occurring once and the leading ten covering 13% to 15%. The source material was blood, either unsorted or a sorted T cell fraction (not recorded which). The source is a male donor with ankylosing spondylitis. Each CDR3 is given with its conserved first and last residue. D genes are given only for firm matches. Some rows mark clone size as missing; the rest say once, few, many or name a class of expanded clone.

size: many
D: NA
J: TRBJ2-7
V: TRBV10-2
CDR3: CASSTAGGGYEQYF
DNA: TGCGCCAGCAGTACAGCAGGTGGGGGGTACGAGCAGTACTTC

size: few
D: NA
J: TRBJ2-1
V: TRBV5-1
CDR3: CASSPPGLNEQFF
DNA: TGCGCCAGCAGCCCTCCGGGACTCAATGAGCAGTTCTTC

size: few
D: NA
J: TRBJ2-1
V: TRBV24-1
CDR3: CATSGRPGDEQFF
DNA: TGTGCCACCAGTGGGCGTCCGGGCGATGAGCAGTTCTTC

size: NA
D: NA
J: TRBJ2-3
V: TRBV12-3/TRBV12-4
CDR3: CASTHTGGLGADTQYF
DNA: TGTGCCAGCACCCATACGGGTGGGCTAGGTGCAGATACGCAGTATTTT

size: many
D: TRBD2
J: TRBJ2-1
V: TRBV20-1
CDR3: CSARDPAGGGNEQFF
DNA: TGCAGTGCTAGAGATCCAGCGGGAGGGGGCAATGAGCAGTTCTTC

size: few
D: NA
J: TRBJ2-2
V: TRBV5-1
CDR3: CASSLHGGELFF
DNA: TGCGCCAGCAGCCTCCACGGCGGGGAGCTGTTTTTT

size: few
D: NA
J: TRBJ2-5
V: TRBV10-3
CDR3: CAISPGQRGETQYF
DNA: TGTGCCATCAGCCCGGGCCAGAGAGGGGAGACCCAGTACTTC

size: many
D: NA
J: TRBJ2-6
V: TRBV28
CDR3: CASSPYSGANVLTF
DNA: TGTGCCAGCAGCCCCTACTCTGGGGCCAACGTCCTGACTTTC

size: NA
D: NA
J: TRBJ2-1
V: TRBV29-1
CDR3: CSVLTPPLPNEQFF
DNA: TGCAGCGTGCTGACACCCCCCCTGCCCAATGAGCAGTTCTTC

size: many
D: NA
J: TRBJ1-2
V: TRBV5-1
CDR3: CASSLLGEWTF
DNA: TGCGCCAGCAGCTTGTTAGGGGAATGGACCTTC

size: NA
D: TRBD1
J: TRBJ1-1
V: TRBV3-1
CDR3: CASSQIRGLLTEAFF
DNA: TGTGCCAGCAGCCAAATCAGGGGGCTTCTCACTGAAGCTTTCTTT

size: few
D: NA
J: TRBJ2-2
V: TRBV6-1
CDR3: CASSGFGGTGELFF
DNA: TGTGCCAGCAGTGGTTTTGGGGGCACCGGGGAGCTGTTTTTT

size: many
D: NA
J: TRBJ2-5
V: TRBV4-3
CDR3: CASSQQGARGETQYF
DNA: TGCGCCAGCAGCCAGCAAGGGGCAAGGGGAGAGACCCAGTACTTC

size: few
D: TRBD1
J: TRBJ1-2
V: TRBV20-1
CDR3: CSARNSPGTGPYGYTF
DNA: TGCAGTGCTCGGAATTCTCCCGGGACAGGGCCCTATGGCTACACCTTC

size: few
D: TRBD1
J: TRBJ2-4
V: TRBV20-1
CDR3: CSAEGADNIQYF
DNA: TGCAGTGCCGAGGGGGCAGACAACATTCAGTACTTC

size: NA
D: NA
J: TRBJ2-7
V: TRBV28
CDR3: CASSFSLSSYEQYF
DNA: TGTGCCAGCAGTTTTTCGTTAAGCTCCTACGAGCAGTACTTC

size: many
D: NA
J: TRBJ2-3
V: TRBV9
CDR3: CASSVDGTDTQYF
DNA: TGTGCCAGCAGCGTAGATGGCACAGATACGCAGTATTTT

size: NA
D: TRBD2
J: TRBJ2-5
V: TRBV5-1
CDR3: CASSPRRAGQETQYF
DNA: TGCGCCAGCAGCCCTCGGCGAGCGGGACAAGAGACCCAGTACTTC

size: many
D: NA
J: TRBJ1-3
V: TRBV12-3/TRBV12-4
CDR3: CASSQSIASGNTIYF
DNA: TGTGCCAGCAGCCAATCCATAGCCTCTGGAAACACCATATATTTT

size: few
D: TRBD1
J: TRBJ2-5
V: TRBV5-1
CDR3: CASRRDRGKTQYF
DNA: TGCGCCAGCAGAAGGGACAGGGGAAAGACCCAGTACTTC

size: NA
D: TRBD1
J: TRBJ1-3
V: TRBV6-1
CDR3: CASSPDRVNLGNTIYF
DNA: TGTGCCAGCAGTCCGGACAGGGTGAATCTTGGAAACACCATATATTTT

size: many
D: TRBD1
J: TRBJ1-2
V: TRBV4-3
CDR3: CASSQRDRGHNGYTF
DNA: TGCGCCAGCAGCCAGAGGGACAGGGGGCACAATGGCTACACCTTC

size: NA
D: NA
J: TRBJ2-7
V: TRBV28
CDR3: CASSFAQAAYEQYF
DNA: TGTGCCAGCAGTTTTGCACAGGCCGCCTACGAGCAGTACTTC

size: many
D: TRBD2
J: TRBJ2-2
V: TRBV6-1
CDR3: CASIGTSGRSTGELFF
DNA: TGTGCCAGCATTGGGACTAGCGGGAGGAGCACCGGGGAGCTGTTTTTT

size: NA
D: TRBD2
J: TRBJ2-1
V: TRBV6-1
CDR3: CASNPGGSGLGNYNERFF
DNA: TGTGCCAGCAACCCCGGGGGGAGTGGGCTGGGAAACTACAATGAGCGGTTCTTC

size: NA
D: NA
J: TRBJ2-7
V: TRBV12-3/TRBV12-4
CDR3: CASSLAFPGYEQYF
DNA: TGTGCCAGCAGTTTAGCTTTTCCTGGGTACGAGCAGTACTTC

size: few
D: NA
J: TRBJ2-1
V: TRBV6-5
CDR3: CASSYSENNEQFF
DNA: TGTGCCAGCAGTTACTCGGAGAACAATGAGCAGTTCTTC

size: many
D: NA
J: TRBJ1-1
V: TRBV7-8
CDR3: CASSQTRDVRTEAFF
DNA: TGTGCCAGCAGCCAGACCCGGGACGTAAGGACTGAAGCTTTCTTT

size: few
D: NA
J: TRBJ2-1
V: TRBV20-1
CDR3: CSATLGDSAYNEQFF
DNA: TGCAGTGCTACCCTGGGGGACTCGGCATACAATGAGCAGTTCTTC

size: few
D: NA
J: TRBJ2-4
V: TRBV28
CDR3: CASSLSSLSSIQYF
DNA: TGTGCCAGCAGTTTATCTTCGCTCAGTAGCATTCAGTACTTC

size: few
D: TRBD2
J: TRBJ2-3
V: TRBV28
CDR3: CASSLTSGHTQYF
DNA: TGTGCCAGCAGTTTAACTAGCGGTCATACGCAGTATTTT

size: NA
D: NA
J: TRBJ2-1
V: TRBV2
CDR3: CASTVLGGSNNEQFF
DNA: TGTGCCAGCACGGTACTCGGCGGAAGCAACAATGAGCAGTTCTTC

size: few
D: TRBD1
J: TRBJ2-3
V: TRBV7-3
CDR3: CASSSTGLTDTQYF
DNA: TGTGCCAGCAGCTCGACAGGGTTAACAGATACGCAGTATTTT

size: many
D: TRBD2
J: TRBJ2-1
V: TRBV12-3/TRBV12-4
CDR3: CASRPRTSGNNEQFF
DNA: TGTGCCAGCAGGCCTCGGACTAGCGGGAACAATGAGCAGTTCTTC

size: NA
D: TRBD1
J: TRBJ1-1
V: TRBV4-1
CDR3: CASSQGYGQENTEAFF
DNA: TGCGCCAGCAGCCAGGGCTACGGACAGGAGAACACTGAAGCTTTCTTT

size: many
D: TRBD1
J: TRBJ2-2
V: TRBV18
CDR3: CASSLGTGDTGELFF
DNA: TGTGCCAGCTCACTCGGGACAGGAGACACCGGGGAGCTGTTTTTT

size: NA
D: NA
J: TRBJ2-7
V: TRBV7-9
CDR3: CASTSTGYEQYF
DNA: TGTGCCAGCACCTCTACAGGGTACGAGCAGTACTTC

size: NA
D: NA
J: TRBJ2-1
V: TRBV27
CDR3: CASSFSRGVNEQFF
DNA: TGTGCCAGCAGTTTTTCCAGGGGGGTCAATGAGCAGTTCTTC

size: once
D: NA
J: TRBJ2-2
V: TRBV27
CDR3: CASSPQGFVGELFF
DNA: TGTGCCAGCAGTCCCCAGGGTTTTGTCGGGGAGCTGTTTTTT

size: many
D: TRBD1
J: TRBJ2-7
V: TRBV29-1
CDR3: CSVRGGWTGDAYEQYF
DNA: TGCAGCGTGAGGGGCGGTTGGACAGGGGACGCCTACGAGCAGTACTTC

size: NA
D: NA
J: TRBJ1-1
V: TRBV7-9
CDR3: CASTLSGPYEAFF
DNA: TGTGCCAGCACCTTGTCAGGGCCGTATGAGGCTTTCTTT

size: many
D: NA
J: TRBJ2-2
V: TRBV7-8
CDR3: CASSPLLAGELFF
DNA: TGTGCCAGCAGCCCTTTATTAGCCGGGGAGCTGTTTTTT